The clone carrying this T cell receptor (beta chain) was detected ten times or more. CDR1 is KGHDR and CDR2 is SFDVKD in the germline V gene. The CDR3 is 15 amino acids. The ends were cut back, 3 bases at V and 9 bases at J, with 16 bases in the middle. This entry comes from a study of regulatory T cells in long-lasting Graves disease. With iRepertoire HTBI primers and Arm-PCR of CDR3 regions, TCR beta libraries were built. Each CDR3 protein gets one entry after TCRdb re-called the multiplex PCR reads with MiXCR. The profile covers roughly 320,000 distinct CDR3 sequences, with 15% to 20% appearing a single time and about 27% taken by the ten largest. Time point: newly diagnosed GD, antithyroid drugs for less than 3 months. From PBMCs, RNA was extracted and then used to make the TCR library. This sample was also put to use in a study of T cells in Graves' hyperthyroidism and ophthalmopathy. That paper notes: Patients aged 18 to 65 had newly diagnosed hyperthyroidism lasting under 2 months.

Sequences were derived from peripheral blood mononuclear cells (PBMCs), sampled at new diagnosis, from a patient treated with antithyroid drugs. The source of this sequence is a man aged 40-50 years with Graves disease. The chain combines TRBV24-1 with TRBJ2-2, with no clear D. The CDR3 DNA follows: TGTGCCACCAGTGATGTCGGGTCAAAGTCCTGGGAGCTGTTTTTT. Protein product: CATSDVGSKSWELFF.